Listed here is a single T cell receptor (beta chain). The same CDR3 can be traced to other DNA sequences in this sample. Sequencing was performed with immunoSEQ multiplex PCR; in TCRdb, only in-frame clones are kept and a portion is missing. The repertoire has around 200,000 clones, just over 85% of them found once; the top ten carry over 4.5%. The data stem from a study of blood T cell repertoires in COVID-19. The V gene end was trimmed by 3 bases and the J gene end by 3 bases; junction bases not matched to a gene: 5. This CDR3 contains 15 residues. Per germline, CDR1 KGHDR and CDR2 SFDVKD. The sequence was collected from a man at least 80 years old with acute or convalescent COVID-19. V is TRBV24-1 and J is TRBJ1-2; 8 bases line up with TRBD1. Sample: peripheral blood. The CDR3 loop reads CATSDRTGRDYGYTF. For the CDR3, the DNA is TGTGCCACCAGTGATCGGACAGGGCGCGACTATGGCTACACCTTC.